This T cell receptor beta chain was identified during a study of blood T cell repertoires in COVID-19. In the study overall: The samples span acute and convalescent COVID-19 from the United States, Italy and Spain.

Germline V gene sequence: CDR1 MGHRA, CDR2 YSYEKL. V lost 1 base and J 2 bases, leaving 14 bases between the germline ends. The CDR3 contains 16 residues. Clones were read by immunoSEQ multiplex PCR, and TCRdb kept only the in-frame ones, dropping some. The data contain fewer than 250,000 clones, around 90% of them seen just once; the ten biggest clones take up around 6.5%. The chain combines TRBV4-1 with TRBJ1-2; D gene uncertain. The receptor was derived from a man aged 55 to 70 who had recovered from COVID-19. Sequenced sample: peripheral blood. CDR3 sequence reads: CASSQGVALGNYGYTF. In DNA, the CDR3 is TGCGCCAGCAGCCAAGGCGTGGCTTTGGGCAACTATGGCTACACCTTC.